One and the same sample provided the 21 T cell receptor beta chains below, sequenced in a study of CD8 T cells in ankylosing spondylitis. TCRdb called the 5' RACE reads again in MiXCR, with one record for every CDR3 protein. The table includes 200,000 to 300,000 distinct CDR3 sequences, approximately 11% detected once. The sample comprised blood, either unsorted or a sorted T cell fraction (not recorded which). The receptors shown here come from a male donor with ankylosing spondylitis or in good health (not recorded which).

This clonotype was recorded many times. The chain links TRBV6-6 to TRBJ1-2; no clear D gene. Looked up from germline, CDR1 is MNHNY and CDR2 is SVGAGI (reference sequence). V was pared by 8 bases and J by 6 bases, with 7 bases between. This CDR3 has 10 amino acids. This chain's CDR3 is CASYLDGYTF. The CDR3 region has the DNA TGTGCCAGCTATTTGGATGGCTACACCTTC.

At least ten counts were recorded for this clonotype. V is TRBV10-3 and J is TRBJ1-2, with D tentatively TRBD1 (6 bases). Germline assignment: CDR1 ENHRY and CDR2 SYGVKD. V was trimmed by 7 bases and J by 8 bases, leaving 17 bases between them. The CDR3 is 13 amino acids. The CDR3 DNA sequence: TGTGCCATCACCTCGGGGGGGGCGAGAGGCTACACCTTC. This codes for CAITSGGARGYTF.

This clonotype was detected ten times or more. This rearrangement joins TRBV6-6 to TRBJ1-1; D is possibly TRBD1 (6 bases). The CDR3 sequence is 13 residues long. Germline V gene sequence: CDR1 MNHNY, CDR2 SVGAGI (reference sequence). Trimming cost V 2 bases and J 3 bases, with 7 bases left between them. CDR3: CASSYEGDTEAFF. CDR3 in DNA: TGTGCCAGCAGTTACGAGGGGGACACTGAAGCTTTCTTT.

This clonotype was seen a few times. The gene calls are TRBV10-3 and TRBJ1-2, with TRBD1 identical over 7 bases. With V trimmed by 0 bases and J by 0 bases, 4 bases remained unmatched. The CDR3 loop spans 16 amino acids. Germline V lookup: CDR1 ENHRY, CDR2 SYGVKD. The CDR3 here is CAISESGDRANYGYTF. The DNA of the CDR3 is TGTGCCATCAGTGAGTCTGGTGACAGGGCTAACTATGGCTACACCTTC.

The rearrangement joins TRBV5-1 to TRBJ2-3; 11 nucleotides line up with TRBD2. The CDR3 spans 15 residues. V shed 0 bases and J 4 bases; nucleotides not matched to a gene: 1. Germline CDR1 and CDR2: SGHRS and YFSETQ. CDR3 sequence reads: CASSLATSGADTQYF. The CDR3, as DNA: TGCGCCAGCAGCTTGGCGACTAGCGGGGCAGATACGCAGTATTTT. The full variable domain, rest sourced from reference TRBV5-1 and TRBJ2-3, is KAGVTQTPRYLIKTRGQQVTLSCSPISGHRSVSWYQQTPGQGLQFLFEYFSETQRNKGNFPGRFSGRQFSNSRSEMNVSTLELGDSALYLCASSLATSGADTQYFGPGTRLTVL.

This clonotype has a handful of counts. The chain combines TRBV29-1 with TRBJ2-1, with 8 bases fitting TRBD1. V shed 7 bases and J 4 bases; nucleotides not matched to a gene: 9. Germline CDR1 is SQVTM and CDR2 is ANQGSEA. The CDR3 has 14 residues. The CDR3 DNA is TGCAGCGCCGAAGGACAGGGAAAATACAATGAGCAGTTCTTC. Amino acid sequence: CSAEGQGKYNEQFF.

The V and J genes are TRBV6-2 or TRBV6-3 and TRBJ2-3, with a weak D call TRBD1 (7 bases). V was pared by 10 bases and J by 15 bases, with 23 bases between. Germline-derived CDR1 and CDR2 are MNHEY and SVGEGT. CDR3 length equals 12 residues. CDR3 protein: CATMAGTEEQYF. In nucleotides, the CDR3 is TGTGCCACCATGGCGGGGACAGAGGAGCAATATTTT.

There are many counts of this clonotype. This chain connects TRBV7-8 to TRBJ2-7, with D unclear. Trimming left V 5 bases short and J 4 bases short, with 15 bases between. Germline CDR1 SGHVS, CDR2 FQNEAQ. This CDR3 is 14 amino acids long. CDR3 region: CASSPQSQYYEQYF. The CDR3 DNA follows: TGTGCCAGCAGCCCCCAGAGTCAATATTACGAGCAGTACTTC. The complete variable domain, with remaining parts taken from reference TRBV7-8 and TRBJ2-7, reads GAGVSQSPRYKVAKRGQDVALRCDPISGHVSLFWYQQALGQGPEFLTYFQNEAQLDKSGLPSDRFFAERPEGSVSTLKIQRTQQEDSAVYLCASSPQSQYYEQYFGPGTRLTVT.

Ten or more counts support this clonotype. The rearrangement joins TRBV15 to TRBJ1-2; D perhaps matches TRBD1 (6 bases). The V gene's germline CDR1 is LNHNV and CDR2 YYDKDF (reference sequence). Trimming took off 5 bases at V and 5 bases at J, with 12 bases between the two ends. This CDR3 is built from 13 residues. CDR3 nucleotides: TGTGCCACCAGCCTCCGAACAGGGTATGGCTACACCTTC. Its translation: CATSLRTGYGYTF.

The genes are TRBV19 and TRBJ2-3; D gene ambiguous. CDR3 length: 13 amino acids. Trimming pared 3 bases from V and 1 base from J, leaving 5 bases between. Germline CDR1 reads LNHDA; CDR2 reads SQIVND (reference sequence). As DNA, the CDR3 is TGTGCCAGTAGTATCGGCCGCACAGATACGCAGTATTTT. This translates into CASSIGRTDTQYF. The full variable domain, its missing parts supplied by reference TRBV19 and TRBJ2-3, is DGGITQSPKYLFRKEGQNVTLSCEQNLNHDAMYWYRQDPGQGLRLIYYSQIVNDFQKGDIAEGYSVSREKKESFPLTVTSAQKNPTAFYLCASSIGRTDTQYFGPGTRLTVL.

This clonotype was found many times. This chain uses TRBV5-1 with TRBJ2-5; maybe TRBD1 (6 bases). Per germline, CDR1 SGHRS and CDR2 YFSETQ. CDR3 size: 15 residues. Trimming shortened V by 0 bases and J by 2 bases, and 11 bases separated the two germline ends. The CDR3 loop is CASSLGTGSQETQYF. CDR3 in DNA: TGCGCCAGCAGCTTGGGCACAGGGTCTCAAGAGACCCAGTACTTC.

This rearrangement joins TRBV20-1 to TRBJ1-1; TRBD1 is a possible D gene (5 bases). This CDR3 is built from 13 residues. Between the trimmed V and J ends, which lost 6 bases and 4 bases, there was a span of 15 bases. Germline CDR1 reads DFQATT; CDR2 reads SNEGSKA (reference sequence). The CDR3 bases are TGCAGTGCCCCGGACCAGGGATTCACTGAAGCTTTCTTT. This codes for CSAPDQGFTEAFF.

Many counts were recorded for this clonotype. The chain carries TRBV5-1 and TRBJ2-7; no reliable D call. CDR3 length equals 15 residues. Germline loops: CDR1 SGHRS, CDR2 YFSETQ. The V end lost 5 bases, the J end lost 0 bases, and 15 bases lay between the germline ends. The CDR3, as DNA: TGCGCCAGCAGGGTAAGGAACGGCGACTCCTACGAGCAGTACTTC. This encodes CASRVRNGDSYEQYF.

This clonotype was detected ten times or more. V gene TRBV6-5 combines with J gene TRBJ2-3; 7 bases are shared with TRBD1. In germline, CDR1 is MNHEY, CDR2 SVGAGI. The CDR3 totals 16 residues. Trimming cost V 1 base and J 1 base; bases outside gene matches: 5. The CDR3 DNA reads as TGTGCCAGCAGTTACTTACAGGGGCACCGCACAGATACGCAGTATTTT. Protein sequence: CASSYLQGHRTDTQYF.

This clonotype was seen ten or more times. V is TRBV7-9 and J is TRBJ2-7; 13 bases are a match to TRBD2. V lost 9 bases and J lost 0; bases outside the gene matches: 8. The CDR3 spans 16 residues. Germline V gene sequence: CDR1 SEHNR, CDR2 FQNEAQ (reference sequence). In nucleotides, the CDR3 is TGTGCCAGTAGTCGACTAGCGGGAGGCCGCTCCTACGAGCAGTACTTC. Translated, it gives CASSRLAGGRSYEQYF.

Ten or more counts support this clonotype. This rearrangement joins TRBV6-5 to TRBJ2-7; the D gene is possibly TRBD1 (6 bases). V lost 3 bases and J 7 bases, leaving 16 bases between the germline ends. Germline V gives CDR1 MNHEY, CDR2 SVGAGI. The CDR3 runs to 14 residues. DNA for the CDR3: TGTGCCAGCAGTTATCACGGCAGAGGGGGAGAGCAGTACTTC. This translates into CASSYHGRGGEQYF.

This clonotype was recorded many times. The V and J genes are TRBV28 and TRBJ1-2; 8 bases agree with TRBD1. Germline trimming cut 6 bases from V and 4 bases from J; bases unmatched to any gene: 4. From germline, CDR1 is MDHEN and CDR2 SYDVKM. This CDR3 is 13 amino acids long. CDR3 nucleotide sequence: TGTGCCAGCAGGTACAGGGGGGTCTATGGCTACACCTTC. Its protein product is CASRYRGVYGYTF.

This clonotype showed up many times. The CDR3 DNA reads TGTGCCAGCAGCACCGGGACAGGGGACAATGAGCAGTTCTTC. This translates into CASSTGTGDNEQFF. V usage is TRBV7-2 and J usage is TRBJ2-1, with 10 bases matching TRBD1. V shed 5 bases, J shed 5 bases, and the junction held 3 bases outside the gene matches. CDR1 is SGHTA and CDR2 is FQGNSA in the germline V gene. The CDR3 contains 14 residues.

The chain has TRBV7-2 and TRBJ2-1; 8 nucleotides line up with TRBD2. The CDR3 runs to 15 residues. The J segment lost 5 bases and the V segment lost 1 base, leaving 4 bases of the junction unmatched. Germline lookup yields CDR1 SGHTA and CDR2 FQGNSA. The CDR3 region has the DNA TGTGCCAGCAGCTTAGACGGGGGGGGTCACAATGAGCAGTTCTTC. Translating gives CASSLDGGGHNEQFF.

This clonotype was counted ten times or more. The chain joins TRBV5-1 to TRBJ1-1; tentative D call: TRBD1 (5 bases). Trimming left V 7 bases short and J 5 bases short, with 18 bases between. The CDR3 is 14 amino acids. Looked up from germline, CDR1 is SGHRS and CDR2 is YFSETQ. This chain's CDR3 is CASASTGSGTEAFF. The CDR3 DNA reads TGCGCCAGCGCCTCAACAGGTTCGGGGACTGAAGCTTTCTTT.

This clonotype was observed at least ten times. The chain links TRBV4-2 to TRBJ2-2; the D is unclear. This CDR3 spans 16 amino acids. The germline V and J ends were trimmed by 3 bases and 6 bases, with 17 bases remaining between them. Germline CDR1 is LGHNA and CDR2 is YNFKEQ. CDR3 protein: CASSQETPDAPGELFF. The DNA of the CDR3 is TGTGCCAGCAGCCAGGAGACTCCTGATGCACCCGGGGAGCTGTTTTTT.